The clone carrying this T cell receptor (beta chain) was counted a few times. The PCR contained 60 Vbeta and 13 Jbeta primers. Libraries were prepared by immunoSEQ multiplex PCR; TCRdb keeps only in-frame clonotypes and omits some of them. In the table there are around 110,000 clones, 65% to 80% of which are singletons. The data originate from a study of cytomegalovirus exposure and HLA in healthy donors. Germline V gives CDR1 DFQATT, CDR2 SNEGSKA (reference sequence). The CDR3 extends over 11 amino acids. Trimming removed 3 bases at V and 8 bases at J, with 8 bases between. Sequencing was done on a sample of PBMCs. The J gene is TRBJ2-1, the V gene TRBV20-1; TRBD2 might be the D (5 bases). The receptor comes from a male donor in good health and CMV-seropositive. The CDR3 loop reads CSARVAYEQFF. Here the CDR3 DNA reads TGCAGTGCTAGGGTAGCGTATGAGCAGTTCTTC.